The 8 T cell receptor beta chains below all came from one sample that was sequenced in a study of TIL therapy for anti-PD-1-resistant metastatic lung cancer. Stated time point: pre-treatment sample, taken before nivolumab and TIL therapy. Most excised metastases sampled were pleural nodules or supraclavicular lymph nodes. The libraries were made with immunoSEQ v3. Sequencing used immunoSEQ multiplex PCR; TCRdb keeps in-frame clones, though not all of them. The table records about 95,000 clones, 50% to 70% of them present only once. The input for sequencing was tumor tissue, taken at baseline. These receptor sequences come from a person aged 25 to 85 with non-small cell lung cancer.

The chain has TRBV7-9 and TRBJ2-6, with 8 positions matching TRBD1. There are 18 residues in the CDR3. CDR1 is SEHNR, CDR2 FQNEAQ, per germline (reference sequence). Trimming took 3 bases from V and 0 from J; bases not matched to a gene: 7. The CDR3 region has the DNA TGTGCCAGCAGCTTTCCGGGACAGGTTATCTCTGGGGCCAACGTCCTGACTTTC. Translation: CASSFPGQVISGANVLTF.

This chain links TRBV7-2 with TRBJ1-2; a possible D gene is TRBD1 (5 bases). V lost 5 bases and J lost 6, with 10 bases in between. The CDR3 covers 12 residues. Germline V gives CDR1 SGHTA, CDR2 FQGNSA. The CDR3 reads CASSQSDNGYTF. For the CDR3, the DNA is TGTGCCAGCAGCCAATCGGACAATGGCTACACCTTC.

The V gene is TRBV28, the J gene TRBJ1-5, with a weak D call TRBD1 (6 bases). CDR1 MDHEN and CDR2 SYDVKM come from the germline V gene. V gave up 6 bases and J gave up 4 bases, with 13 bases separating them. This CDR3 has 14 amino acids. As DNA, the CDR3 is TGTGCCAGCAGGGCCCCTGACAGGAATCAGCCCCAGCATTTT. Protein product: CASRAPDRNQPQHF.

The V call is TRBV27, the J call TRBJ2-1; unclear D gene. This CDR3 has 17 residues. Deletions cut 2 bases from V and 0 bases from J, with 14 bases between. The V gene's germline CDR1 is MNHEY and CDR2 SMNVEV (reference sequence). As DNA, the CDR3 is TGTGCCAGCAGTTTAGTTCACGGTGATAGCTCCTACAATGAGCAGTTCTTC. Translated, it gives CASSLVHGDSSYNEQFF.

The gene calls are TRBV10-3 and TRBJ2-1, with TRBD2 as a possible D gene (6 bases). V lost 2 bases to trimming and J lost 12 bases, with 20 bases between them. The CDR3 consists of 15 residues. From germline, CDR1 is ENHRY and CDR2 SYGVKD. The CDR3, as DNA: TGTGCCATCAGTGAGCTCGGACTCGGGGGAGGAGGGCAGTTCTTC. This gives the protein CAISELGLGGGGQFF.

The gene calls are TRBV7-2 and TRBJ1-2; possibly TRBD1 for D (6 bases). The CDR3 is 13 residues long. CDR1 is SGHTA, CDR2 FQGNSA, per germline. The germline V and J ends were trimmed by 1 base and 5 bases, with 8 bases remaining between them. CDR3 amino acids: CASSLGGGYGYTF. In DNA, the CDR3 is TGTGCCAGCAGCTTAGGAGGGGGGTATGGCTACACCTTC. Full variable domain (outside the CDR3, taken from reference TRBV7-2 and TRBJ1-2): GAGVSQSPSNKVTEKGKDVELRCDPISGHTALYWYRQSLGQGLEFLIYFQGNSAPDKSGLPSDRFSAERTGGSVSTLTIQRTQQEDSAVYLCASSLGGGYGYTFGSGTRLTVV.

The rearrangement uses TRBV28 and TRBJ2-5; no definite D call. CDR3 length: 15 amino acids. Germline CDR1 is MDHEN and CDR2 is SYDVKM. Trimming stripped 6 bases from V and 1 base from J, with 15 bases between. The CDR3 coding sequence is TGTGCCAGCAGACTCGGGCCTGCCCCCCAAGAGACCCAGTACTTC. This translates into CASRLGPAPQETQYF.

In nucleotides, the CDR3 is TGTGCCAGCAGTACTAGCGGGGGGGCCACAGATACGCAGTATTTT. Translating gives CASSTSGGATDTQYF. V is TRBV6-4 and J is TRBJ2-3, with 13 bases lining up with TRBD2. The CDR3 is 15 amino acids. The germline V gene encodes CDR1 MRHNA and CDR2 SNTAGT. Trimming took 5 bases from V and 2 from J; bases not matched to a gene: 1.